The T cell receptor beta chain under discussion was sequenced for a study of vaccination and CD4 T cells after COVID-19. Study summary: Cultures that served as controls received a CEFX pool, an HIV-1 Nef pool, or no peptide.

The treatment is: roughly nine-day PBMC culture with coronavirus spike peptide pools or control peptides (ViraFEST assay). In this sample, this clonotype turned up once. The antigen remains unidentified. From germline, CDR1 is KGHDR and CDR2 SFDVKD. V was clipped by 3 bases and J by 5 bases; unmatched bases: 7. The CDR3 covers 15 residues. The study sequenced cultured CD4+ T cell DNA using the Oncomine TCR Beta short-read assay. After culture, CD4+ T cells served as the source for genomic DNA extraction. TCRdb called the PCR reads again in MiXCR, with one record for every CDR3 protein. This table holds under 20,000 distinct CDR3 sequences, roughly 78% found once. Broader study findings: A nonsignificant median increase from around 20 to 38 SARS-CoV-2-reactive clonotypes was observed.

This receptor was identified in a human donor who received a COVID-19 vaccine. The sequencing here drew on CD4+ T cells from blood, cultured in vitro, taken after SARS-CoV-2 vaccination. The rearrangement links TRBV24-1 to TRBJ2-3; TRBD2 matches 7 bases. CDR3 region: CATSDVVGGGDTQYF. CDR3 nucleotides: TGTGCCACCAGTGATGTCGTGGGGGGGGGAGATACGCAGTATTTT.